The 12 T cell receptor beta chains listed next were all sequenced from one sample in a study of T cell clones after liver transplantation. TCRdb keeps only in-frame clones here, not all; method: immunoSEQ multiplex PCR. The data hold 90,000 to 120,000 clones, with approximately 85% observed a single time. This specimen consisted of CD4+ T cells from blood, obtained before liver transplant. The source is a human donor who received a liver transplant.

The rearrangement joins TRBV2 to TRBJ2-5, with 14 bases lining up with TRBD2. Germline V gene data show CDR1 as SNHLY and CDR2 as FYNNEI. V trimming: 5 bases; J trimming: 4 bases; junction bases outside the gene matches: 12. The CDR3 runs 18 residues. The CDR3 nucleotides read TGTGCCAGCAGTAAAGGGGGGACTAGCGGGAGAAGGGGAGAGACCCAGTACTTC. Its protein product is CASSKGGTSGRRGETQYF.

The chain recombines TRBV2 with TRBJ2-1; D may be TRBD1 (5 bases). The V gene's germline CDR1 is SNHLY and CDR2 FYNNEI. V shed 6 bases and J shed 5 bases, with 17 bases lying between them. CDR3 length: 15 amino acids. This chain's CDR3 is CASSSRGRNHNEQFF. The CDR3 bases are TGTGCCAGCAGCTCAAGGGGAAGGAATCACAATGAGCAGTTCTTC.

V usage is TRBV6-6 and J usage is TRBJ1-5; perhaps TRBD1 as D (5 bases). This CDR3 is 16 amino acids long. Trimming pared 4 bases from V and 4 bases from J, leaving 17 bases between. CDR1 MNHNY and CDR2 SVGAGI come from the germline V gene (reference sequence). The CDR3 DNA is TGTGCCAGCAGTTCCGGGACCGCCTTCATAAATCAGCCCCAGCATTTT. Translation gives CASSSGTAFINQPQHF.

This clone showed up just once. The chain links TRBV7-2 to TRBJ2-7; possibly TRBD1 or TRBD2 for D (5 bases each). The CDR3 length is 15 residues. Germline loops: CDR1 SGHTA, CDR2 FQGNSA. The germline V and J ends were trimmed by 2 bases and 3 bases, with 14 bases remaining between them. CDR3 amino acids: CASSLIEGIRYEQYF. The CDR3, as DNA: TGTGCCAGCAGCTTAATAGAGGGGATACGCTACGAGCAGTACTTC.

V is TRBV14 and J is TRBJ1-1; the D is unclear. The germline CDR1 and CDR2 sequences are SGHDN and FVKESK. Between the trimmed V and J ends, which lost 2 bases and 11 bases, there was a span of 12 bases. This CDR3 spans 12 amino acids. CDR3 DNA: TGTGCCAGCAGCCAAACGAGGACGGGGGCTTTCTTT. Encoded protein: CASSQTRTGAFF.

The V call is TRBV7-9, the J call TRBJ1-5; possible D gene TRBD1, 6 bases. This CDR3 is built from 15 residues. Germline assignment: CDR1 SEHNR and CDR2 FQNEAQ (reference sequence). The germline V and J ends were trimmed by 5 bases and 1 base, with 12 bases remaining between them. As DNA, the CDR3 is TGTGCCAGCAGCCCGGGGACAAGGAGCAATCAGCCCCAGCATTTT. The encoded protein is CASSPGTRSNQPQHF.

The rearrangement links TRBV4-2 to TRBJ1-1; 9 bases are a match to TRBD1. In germline, CDR1 is LGHNA, CDR2 YNFKEQ. This CDR3 has 17 amino acids. V trimming: 0 bases; J trimming: 3 bases; junction bases outside the gene matches: 8. The chain's CDR3 is CASSQELGQGIYTEAFF. In nucleotides, the CDR3 is TGTGCCAGCAGCCAAGAGCTGGGACAGGGAATCTACACTGAAGCTTTCTTT.

The CDR3 DNA sequence: TGTGCCAGCAGGACAGGGGGCATGAACACTGAAGCTTTCTTT. Translating it yields CASRTGGMNTEAFF. The chain carries TRBV28 and TRBJ1-1; 10 bases are a match to TRBD1. Germline assignment: CDR1 MDHEN and CDR2 SYDVKM. This CDR3 is 14 amino acids long. The V gene end was trimmed by 6 bases and the J gene end by 0 bases; junction bases not matched to a gene: 1.

This clone was detected only a few times. The rearrangement uses TRBV2 and TRBJ1-5; D is unclear. The germline CDR1 and CDR2 sequences are SNHLY and FYNNEI. Deletions cut 3 bases from V and 4 bases from J, with 4 bases between. CDR3 size: 12 residues. CDR3 region: CASSDDNQPQHF. The CDR3 DNA reads as TGTGCCAGCAGTGATGATAATCAGCCCCAGCATTTT.

The rearrangement joins TRBV2 to TRBJ1-3; no firm D call. The germline V gene has CDR1 SNHLY and CDR2 FYNNEI. Trimming left V 6 bases short and J 4 bases short, with 13 bases between. There are 14 residues in the CDR3. CDR3 loop: CASRGGPGGNTIYF. DNA for the CDR3: TGTGCCAGCAGGGGAGGACCGGGAGGAAACACCATATATTTT. Drawing the rest from reference TRBV2 and TRBJ1-3, the complete variable domain is EPEVTQTPSHQVTQMGQEVILRCVPISNHLYFYWYRQILGQKVEFLVSFYNNEISEKSEIFDDQFSVERPDGSNFTLKIRSTKLEDSAMYFCASRGGPGGNTIYFGEGSWLTVV.

The CDR3, as DNA: TGTGCCTGGAGTGTAGGGGGGAACACTGAAGCTTTCTTT. Protein sequence: CAWSVGGNTEAFF. The rearrangement links TRBV30 to TRBJ1-1; a weak D match, TRBD1 (6 bases). V was pared by 0 bases and J by 1 base, with 6 bases between. This CDR3 is built from 13 residues. Germline assignment: CDR1 GTSNPN and CDR2 SVGIG (reference sequence).

V gene TRBV6-4 combines with J gene TRBJ2-1; D uncertain. V lost 0 bases and J 7 bases, leaving 7 bases between the germline ends. This CDR3 has 13 amino acids. Germline V gene sequence: CDR1 MRHNA, CDR2 SNTAGT. The CDR3 region is CASSDSRGNEQFF. The CDR3 nucleotides read TGTGCCAGCAGTGACTCTCGTGGGAATGAGCAGTTCTTC.